The next 17 T cell receptor beta chains were all read from a single sample in a study of blood T cells in healthy people across ages. With a J-beta primer mix and a sample-barcoded 5' primer, a second PCR ran about 7 to 11 cycles. TCRdb independently ran MiXCR on the 5' RACE reads; one entry per CDR3 protein. The sample gives approximately 600,000 distinct CDR3 sequences, 58% of which show up once; roughly 34% is in the top ten. Material: blood. These receptors came from a man between 60 and 75 years old in good health.

J is TRBJ1-1 and V is TRBV27, with D unresolved. The V and J ends lost 6 bases and 3 bases respectively, with 11 bases between them. This CDR3 is 13 amino acids long. Germline CDR1 is MNHEY and CDR2 is SMNVEV (reference sequence). The CDR3 nucleotides are TGTGCCAGCAGGAACAGACTTGACACTGAAGCTTTCTTT. Translated, it gives CASRNRLDTEAFF.

This clonotype was counted only a few times. The chain joins TRBV6-5 to TRBJ2-5, with D possibly being TRBD2 (5 bases). Germline V gene lookup returns CDR1 MNHEY and CDR2 SVGAGI. This CDR3 is built from 14 residues. With 0 bases removed from V and 5 bases from J, the gap between germline ends came to 10 bases. The CDR3 is CASSYSTGLETQYF. As DNA, the CDR3 is TGTGCCAGCAGTTACTCAACGGGATTGGAGACCCAGTACTTC.

The chain is built from TRBV2 and TRBJ2-4, with 11 nucleotides matching TRBD1. The J call may be incorrect, as the DNA end agrees better with TRBJ2-5. The CDR3 is 14 amino acids. CDR1 is SNHLY, CDR2 FYNNEI, per germline. DNA for the CDR3: TGTGCCAGCAGCGGGACAGGGGGTCCAGAGACCCAGTACTTC. It is translated as CASSGTGGPETQYF.

This chain links TRBV6-6 with TRBJ2-1; D perhaps matches TRBD2 (5 bases). The V gene's germline CDR1 is MNHNY and CDR2 SVGAGI (reference sequence). Trimming left V 5 bases short and J 9 bases short, with 26 bases between. The CDR3 covers 17 residues. The CDR3 reads CASSRRGGRISSGEQFF. CDR3 in DNA: TGTGCCAGCAGTCGCCGTGGCGGGCGTATTTCAAGCGGTGAGCAGTTCTTC.

In DNA form, the CDR3 reads TGTGCCAGCAGCCAAGAGAGGGGGGCCAGAGATACGCAGTATTTT. It encodes CASSQERGARDTQYF. This chain joins TRBV3-1 and TRBJ2-3; tentatively, D is TRBD1 or TRBD2 (6 bases each). V was cut by 0 bases and J by 5 bases, with 12 bases left in between. Germline CDR1 is LGHDT and CDR2 is YNNKEL (reference sequence). The CDR3 extends over 15 amino acids.

V and J are TRBV15 and TRBJ2-2; 7 bases match TRBD1. Germline values: CDR1 LNHNV, CDR2 YYDKDF (reference sequence). J was trimmed by 4 bases and V by 3 bases; bases with no gene match: 2. CDR3 length: 14 residues. The CDR3 nucleotides read TGTGCCACCAGCAGGGGACAGAGCACCGGGGAGCTGTTTTTT. Its protein product is CATSRGQSTGELFF.

The gene calls are TRBV6-1 and TRBJ2-1, with a possible D match to TRBD2 (6 bases). The germline CDR1 and CDR2 sequences are MNHNS and SASEGT. The CDR3 contains 16 residues. Trimming removed 6 bases from V and 0 bases from J, with 15 bases in between. The chain's CDR3 is CASSSRDSSSYNEQFF. The CDR3 nucleotides are TGTGCCAGCAGCTCTAGGGACTCGAGCTCCTACAATGAGCAGTTCTTC.

The chain links TRBV5-6 to TRBJ2-3; TRBD2 matches 8 bases. The CDR3 has 14 residues. With 2 bases clipped from V and 4 bases from J, the junction kept 3 bases outside the gene matches. Germline V gene sequence: CDR1 SGHDT, CDR2 YYEEEE. The CDR3 nucleotides read TGTGCCAGCAGCTTAACTAGCGGTCCAGATACGCAGTATTTT. The encoded protein is CASSLTSGPDTQYF.

The gene calls are TRBV27 and TRBJ2-1; 8 nucleotides line up with TRBD1. The CDR3 contains 15 residues. Trimming removed 3 bases from V and 5 bases from J; junction bases left unmatched: 6. The germline V gene has CDR1 MNHEY and CDR2 SMNVEV (reference sequence). CDR3 sequence: CASSFGSGGHNEQFF. The CDR3 DNA reads TGTGCCAGCAGTTTTGGGTCAGGGGGCCACAATGAGCAGTTCTTC.

J is TRBJ1-1 and V is TRBV18, with D possibly being TRBD1 (6 bases). The CDR3 extends over 16 amino acids. CDR1 and CDR2 (germline): KGHSH, LQKENI. The ends were cut back, 3 bases at V and 2 bases at J, with 16 bases in the middle. CDR3 sequence reads: CASSPTGARINTEAFF. The CDR3 coding sequence is TGTGCCAGCTCACCTACGGGGGCCAGGATCAACACTGAAGCTTTCTTT. The variable domain in full, with the rest retrieved from reference TRBV18 and TRBJ1-1, is NAGVMQNPRHLVRRRGQEARLRCSPMKGHSHVYWYRQLPEEGLKFMVYLQKENIIDESGMPKERFSAEFPKEGPSILRIQQVVRGDSAAYFCASSPTGARINTEAFFGQGTRLTVV.

This chain joins TRBV20-1 and TRBJ2-5; the D call may be TRBD1 or TRBD2 (5 bases each). This CDR3 comprises 14 residues. Trimming cost V 6 bases and J 3 bases, with 17 bases left between them. The germline V gene encodes CDR1 DFQATT and CDR2 SNEGSKA (reference sequence). CDR3 in DNA: TGCAGTGCCAGGATCCCAGGGCGGGAAGAGACCCAGTACTTC. It is translated as CSARIPGREETQYF.

The chain joins TRBV10-2 to TRBJ2-1; 13 bases match TRBD2. Germline trimming cut 6 bases from V and 5 bases from J; bases unmatched to any gene: 4. Germline-derived CDR1 and CDR2 are WSHSY and SAAADI. CDR3 length: 15 amino acids. The CDR3 reads CASRTGLAGDNEQFF. DNA of the CDR3: TGCGCCAGCAGAACAGGACTAGCGGGGGACAATGAGCAGTTCTTC.

This clonotype showed up just once. The chain recombines TRBV10-3 with TRBJ1-5; perhaps TRBD1 as D (6 bases). This CDR3 has 18 residues. Trimming removed 0 bases at V and 0 bases at J, with 15 bases between. CDR1 is ENHRY and CDR2 is SYGVKD in the germline V gene. For the CDR3, the DNA is TGTGCCATCAGTGAGTCGAAGGGGGGCAGCTATAGCAATCAGCCCCAGCATTTT. Amino acids: CAISESKGGSYSNQPQHF.

V and J are TRBV27 and TRBJ2-5, with D uncertain. This CDR3 is 15 amino acids long. V lost 0 bases and J lost 1, with 9 bases in between. The V gene's germline CDR1 is MNHEY and CDR2 SMNVEV (reference sequence). The CDR3 is CASSLSMRVQETQYF. In nucleotides, the CDR3 is TGTGCCAGCAGTTTATCGATGCGCGTCCAAGAGACCCAGTACTTC.

This clonotype came up a few times. The chain is built from TRBV3-1 and TRBJ2-5; the match to TRBD2 covers 8 bases. This CDR3 has 15 residues. In germline, CDR1 is LGHDT, CDR2 YNNKEL (reference sequence). The ends lost 4 bases at V and 7 bases at J; junction bases unmatched: 11. CDR3 nucleotides: TGTGCCAGCAGCCCAGCGGGGGACCCTAAGGGGACCCAGTACTTC. It codes for CASSPAGDPKGTQYF.

CDR3 nucleotide sequence: TGCAGCGTTCGCGGGACCGCCGTGGGACGGAGCATTCAGTACTTC. Translation gives CSVRGTAVGRSIQYF. The V and J genes are TRBV29-1 and TRBJ2-4; possible D gene TRBD2, 6 bases. The germline V and J ends were trimmed by 5 bases and 9 bases, with 23 bases remaining between them. CDR3 size: 15 residues. CDR1 is SQVTM, CDR2 ANQGSEA, per germline.

This clonotype was picked up many times. V is TRBV7-2 and J is TRBJ1-6; D call uncertain. Trimming left V 7 bases short and J 8 bases short, with 15 bases between. The CDR3 sequence is 14 residues long. Germline V lookup: CDR1 SGHTA, CDR2 FQGNSA. Written as DNA, the CDR3 is TGTGCCAGCACCGGACGACGGGTCGATTCACCCCTCCACTTT. Amino acids: CASTGRRVDSPLHF.